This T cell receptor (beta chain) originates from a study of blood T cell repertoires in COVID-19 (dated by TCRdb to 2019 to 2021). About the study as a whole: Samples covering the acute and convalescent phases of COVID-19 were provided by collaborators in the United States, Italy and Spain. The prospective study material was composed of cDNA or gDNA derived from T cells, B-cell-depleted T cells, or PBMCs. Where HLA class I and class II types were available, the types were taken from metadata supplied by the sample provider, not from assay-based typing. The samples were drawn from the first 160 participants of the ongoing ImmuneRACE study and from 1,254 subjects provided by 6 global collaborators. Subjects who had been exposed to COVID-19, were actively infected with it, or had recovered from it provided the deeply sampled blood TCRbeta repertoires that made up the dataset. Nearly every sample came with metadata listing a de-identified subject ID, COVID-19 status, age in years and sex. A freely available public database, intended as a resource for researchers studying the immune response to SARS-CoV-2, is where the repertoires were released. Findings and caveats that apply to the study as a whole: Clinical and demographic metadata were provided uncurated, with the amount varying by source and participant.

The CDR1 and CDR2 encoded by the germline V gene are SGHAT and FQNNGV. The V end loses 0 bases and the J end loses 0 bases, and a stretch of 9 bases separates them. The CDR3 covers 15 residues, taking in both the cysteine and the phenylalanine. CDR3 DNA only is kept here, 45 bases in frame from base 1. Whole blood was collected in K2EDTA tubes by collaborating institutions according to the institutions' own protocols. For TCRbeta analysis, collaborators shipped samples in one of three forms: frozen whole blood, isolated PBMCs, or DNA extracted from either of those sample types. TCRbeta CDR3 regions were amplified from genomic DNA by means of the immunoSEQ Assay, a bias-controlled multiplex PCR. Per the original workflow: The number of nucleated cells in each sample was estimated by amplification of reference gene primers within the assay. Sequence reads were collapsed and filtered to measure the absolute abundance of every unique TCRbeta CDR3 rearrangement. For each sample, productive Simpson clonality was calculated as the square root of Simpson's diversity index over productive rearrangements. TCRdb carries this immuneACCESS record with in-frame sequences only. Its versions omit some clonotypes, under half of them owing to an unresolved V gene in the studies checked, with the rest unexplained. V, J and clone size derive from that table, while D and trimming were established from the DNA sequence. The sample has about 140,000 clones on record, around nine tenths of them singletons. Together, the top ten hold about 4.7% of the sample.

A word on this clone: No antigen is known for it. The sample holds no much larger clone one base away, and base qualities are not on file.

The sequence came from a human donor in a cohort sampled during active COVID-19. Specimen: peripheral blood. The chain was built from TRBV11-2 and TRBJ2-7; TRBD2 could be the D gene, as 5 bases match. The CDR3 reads CASSLDLRVSYEQYF. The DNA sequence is TGTGCCAGCAGCTTAGATTTGAGGGTCTCCTACGAGCAGTACTTC. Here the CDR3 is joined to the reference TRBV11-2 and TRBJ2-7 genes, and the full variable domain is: EAGVAQSPRYKIIEKRQSVAFWCNPISGHATLYWYQQILGQGPKLLIQFQNNGVVDDSQLPKDRFSAERLKGVDSTLKIQPAKLEDSAVYLCASSLDLRVSYEQYFGPGTRLTVT.